The clone carrying this T cell receptor beta chain has just a few counts. The source of the sample is a study of blood T cell repertoires in COVID-19. This CDR3 has 16 amino acids. The V gene's germline CDR1 is SGHNT and CDR2 YYREEE (reference sequence). V lost 0 bases, J lost 2 bases, and 13 bases lay in between. In the original analysis: Reference gene primer amplification in the assay estimated nucleated cell counts. TCRdb's table, derived via immunoSEQ multiplex PCR, lists solely in-frame clones and lacks some. V, J and clone size reflect that table, while D and trimming were determined from the DNA. The table has a few hundred thousand clones, roughly 86% seen once; the top ten hold roughly a tenth. Among Cohort 3 donors, those recovered had two negative PCRs, clearance, or symptom resolution.

The source of this sequence is a woman between 25 and 40 years old who had recovered from COVID-19. Material: PBMCs or T cells enriched from blood (not recorded which). The rearrangement uses TRBV5-4 and TRBJ2-3; D is undetermined. The CDR3 DNA follows: TGTGCCAGCAGCTTGGATCGAGGCGGAAACACAGATACGCAGTATTTT. This encodes CASSLDRGGNTDTQYF.